Reported below is one T cell receptor beta chain. This clonotype was recorded a few times. Its antigen remains undetermined. Base qualities were left out, and no much larger clone turns up one base away. This entry comes from a study of blood T cells in healthy people across ages (dated by TCRdb to about 2015). Study-wide context: In model experiments, roughly one uniquely barcoded TCR beta cDNA molecule per two T cells was captured by template switching. The study measured age-related changes in TCR beta repertoire diversity using deep sequencing normalized with unique cDNA molecular identifiers. Donors were grouped into four age groups: young (average 16 years), middle-aged (under 40), aged (roughly 67) and long-lived (just over 80). To avoid experimental bias, donors of different ages were distributed randomly across sequencing lanes. Using the same blood draw, the study looked at two additional independent replicas of 1 million unique cDNA reads for two donors, one aged 18 to 29 and the other aged 80 or older. Overall study results and their limits: Since profiling was done on bulk unsorted PBMCs, naive and antigen-experienced compartments could not be conclusively compared. Observed TCR beta diversity per million T cells fell roughly linearly with age, and a significant reduction was already apparent by age approximately 41. The percentage of naive T cells measured by flow cytometry correlated strongly with observed TCR beta diversity. Donor CMV infection status was unknown, potentially confounding age-related changes in expanded clonotypes. Estimates of total diversity based on one million sequenced T cells were regarded as lower bounds and as underestimates. Compared with the aged group, more naive CD4+ T cells, fewer expanded clones and increased TCR diversity were shown by the long-lived group, suggesting age selection.

The protocol used for the library was 5' RACE. These reads were obtained on an Illumina HiSeq 2500. A second PCR of about 6 to 11 cycles was performed with a sample-barcoded 5' primer and a J-beta primer mix. A unique molecular identifier was introduced onto each TCR beta cDNA molecule by a template-switch 5' adaptor carrying 12 random nucleotides. Each sample yielded at least 2.5 million CDR3-containing paired-end reads. First-strand cDNA was synthesized from all RNA with the Mint cDNA synthesis kit, primed by a TRBC-specific oligonucleotide. Following uracil-DNA glycosylase treatment, a first 18-cycle PCR with universal primers M1SS and BC2_uni_R was performed on all cDNA. In the source study's methods: Each sample was normalized by randomly selecting 1 million high-quality reads, each carrying a distinct molecular identifier. Instead of being binned into consensus sequences, reads with shared molecular identifiers were discarded. MiTCR, set to a Q25 quality threshold and the strictest error-elimination algorithm, was used for CDR3 identification, clonotype clustering and error correction. A nonparametric unseen species model using Euler transformation provided a lower-bound estimate of total TCR beta diversity. Starting from the raw public reads, TCRdb applied fastp trimming at Q25, assembled clones with MiXCR and retained in-frame beta chains. Merged by CDR3 protein, the rows form single entries marked with the most common genes and DNA. These V and J calls are TCRdb output, not the study's own analysis. This sample is represented by hundreds of thousands of distinct CDR3 sequences; around half of them were singletons. Clones ranked in the top ten supply 25% to 35% of the sample.

The 39 donors, aged about 6 to 100 years, were systemically healthy Caucasian individuals from Russia. Roughly 10 milliliters of peripheral blood were collected from each donor into EDTA-treated Vacutainer tubes. Ficoll-Paque density-gradient centrifugation was used to isolate PBMCs, with at least 6.5 million per sample. Trizol reagent was used to extract total RNA from PBMCs, with at least 5 micrograms per sample. The percentages of naive CD45RAhigh/CD27high T cells were determined by flow cytometry on a PBMC aliquot from every donor. From the cysteine up to the phenylalanine, the CDR3 has a length of 15 residues. The DNA shown is the 45-base CDR3, in frame from base 1. The germline V gene yields MNHEY for CDR1 and SVGEGT for CDR2. The junction shows trimming of 6 bases on V and 0 bases on J, plus 15 bases between the germline ends.

The TCR comes from an older woman in good health. The sequence joins TRBV6-2 or TRBV6-3 to TRBJ2-7; TRBD2 is a weak D gene call, 6 bases matching. The sequenced sample consisted of blood. This receptor carries the CDR3 CASSSLAPFSYEQYF. In nucleotide form, the sequence is TGTGCCAGCAGCTCCCTAGCGCCGTTCTCCTACGAGCAGTACTTC.